These T cell receptor beta chains were read from a single sample in a study of cytomegalovirus exposure and HLA in healthy donors. Libraries were prepared by immunoSEQ multiplex PCR; TCRdb keeps only in-frame clonotypes and omits some of them. The sample lists 71,000 or so clones, 85% to 95% occurring once. The sequencing input was PBMCs. The receptor set was obtained from a woman between 18 and 29 years old in good health and CMV-seronegative. Each CDR3 is given with its conserved first and last residue.

V: TRBV2; CDR3: CASSRPSGQNQPQHF
V: TRBV7-9; CDR3: CASSLRSTVGRSNEQFF
V: TRBV30; CDR3: CAWGTGGGGYGYTF
V: TRBV18; CDR3: CASSPPSRVGETQYF
V: TRBV6-5; CDR3: CASTRAGLYEQYF
V: TRBV7-2; CDR3: CASSLVGRAETQYF
V: TRBV25-1; CDR3: CASSGRDGTYEQYF
V: TRBV13; CDR3: CASSPGLAGDQETQYF
V: TRBV9; CDR3: CASSPGKGGEKLFF
V: TRBV6-5; CDR3: CASEDTSRSEQYF
V: TRBV2; CDR3: CASSVGLSNEQFF
V: TRBV7-3; CDR3: CASSLRRGTDTQYF
V: TRBV10-3; CDR3: CAIAGGASYEQYF
V: TRBV27; CDR3: CASRPNGGPLHF
V: TRBV27; CDR3: CASSGGQNYGYTF
V: TRBV18; CDR3: CASSPSVMNTEAFF
V: TRBV6-6; CDR3: CASSYSRDTYEQYF
V: TRBV7-9; CDR3: CASSLEGDNSPLHF
V: TRBV6-6; CDR3: CASSYGGGNEQFF
V: TRBV6-4; CDR3: CASSENGGATDTQYF